Here is one TCR beta chain with its context. The antigen is unknown. TCRdb used MiXCR to reprocess the 5' RACE reads, holding one entry per CDR3 protein. The sample gives around 220,000 distinct CDR3 sequences, about 11% of which show up once; 9% to 10% is in the top ten. This specimen belongs to a study of identical twins. Per germline, CDR1 SGDLS and CDR2 YYNGEE. Trimming left V 4 bases short and J 5 bases short, with 16 bases between. CDR3 size: 16 residues. Study-wide results and caveats: Out-of-frame beta chain sequences displayed weaker excess sharing between twins. The authors noted that invariant MAIT and iNKT cells could partly confound zero-insertion analyses. Within cord blood, abundant beta clonotypes carried fewer insertions, but memory repertoires showed no such trend.

This clonotype originated in a man aged 50-59 years in good health. The sequencing sample was made of memory T cells sorted from blood. The V and J genes are TRBV9 and TRBJ1-6; D gene uncertain. This CDR3 is CASSFSTDGHNSPLHF. CDR3 DNA: TGTGCCAGCAGCTTCTCAACCGACGGACATAATTCACCCCTCCACTTT.